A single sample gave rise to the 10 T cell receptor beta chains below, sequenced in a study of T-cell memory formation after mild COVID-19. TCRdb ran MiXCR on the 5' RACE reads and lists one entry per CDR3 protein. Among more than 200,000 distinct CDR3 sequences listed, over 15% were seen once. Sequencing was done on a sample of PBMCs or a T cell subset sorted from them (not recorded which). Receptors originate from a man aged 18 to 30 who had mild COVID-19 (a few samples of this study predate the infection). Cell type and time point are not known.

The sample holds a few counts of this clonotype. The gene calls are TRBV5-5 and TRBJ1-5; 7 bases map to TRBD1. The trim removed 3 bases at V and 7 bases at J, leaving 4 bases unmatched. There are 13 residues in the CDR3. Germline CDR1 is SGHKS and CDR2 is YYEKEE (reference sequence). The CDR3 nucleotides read TGTGCCAGCAGCTACCAGGGGGAACAGCCCCAGCATTTT. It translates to CASSYQGEQPQHF.

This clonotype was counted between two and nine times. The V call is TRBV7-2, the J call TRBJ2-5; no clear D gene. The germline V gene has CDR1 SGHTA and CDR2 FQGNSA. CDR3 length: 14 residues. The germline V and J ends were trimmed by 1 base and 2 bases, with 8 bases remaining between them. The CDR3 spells CASSLVVRQETQYF. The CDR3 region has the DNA TGTGCCAGCAGCTTAGTCGTCAGACAAGAGACCCAGTACTTC. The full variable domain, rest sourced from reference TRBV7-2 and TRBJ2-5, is GAGVSQSPSNKVTEKGKDVELRCDPISGHTALYWYRQSLGQGLEFLIYFQGNSAPDKSGLPSDRFSAERTGGSVSTLTIQRTQQEDSAVYLCASSLVVRQETQYFGPGTRLLVL.

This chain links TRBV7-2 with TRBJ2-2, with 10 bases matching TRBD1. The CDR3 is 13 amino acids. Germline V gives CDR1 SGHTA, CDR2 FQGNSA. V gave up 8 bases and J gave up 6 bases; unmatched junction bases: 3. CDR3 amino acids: CASRDRGPGELFF. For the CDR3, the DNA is TGTGCCAGCCGGGACAGGGGACCCGGGGAGCTGTTTTTT. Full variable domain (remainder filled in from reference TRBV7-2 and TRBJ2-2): GAGVSQSPSNKVTEKGKDVELRCDPISGHTALYWYRQSLGQGLEFLIYFQGNSAPDKSGLPSDRFSAERTGGSVSTLTIQRTQQEDSAVYLCASRDRGPGELFFGEGSRLTVL.

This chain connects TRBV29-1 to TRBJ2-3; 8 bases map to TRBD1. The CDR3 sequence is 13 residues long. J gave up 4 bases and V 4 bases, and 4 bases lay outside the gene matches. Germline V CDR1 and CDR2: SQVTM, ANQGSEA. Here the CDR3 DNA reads TGCAGCGTTGTGACAGGGGATGCAGATACGCAGTATTTT. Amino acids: CSVVTGDADTQYF.

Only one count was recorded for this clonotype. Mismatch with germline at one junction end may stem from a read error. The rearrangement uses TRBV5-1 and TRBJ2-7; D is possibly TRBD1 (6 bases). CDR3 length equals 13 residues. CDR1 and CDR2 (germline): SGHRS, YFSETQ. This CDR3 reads CASSEQGRYEKYF. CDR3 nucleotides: TGCGCCAGCAGCGAACAGGGACGCTACGAGAAGTACTTC.

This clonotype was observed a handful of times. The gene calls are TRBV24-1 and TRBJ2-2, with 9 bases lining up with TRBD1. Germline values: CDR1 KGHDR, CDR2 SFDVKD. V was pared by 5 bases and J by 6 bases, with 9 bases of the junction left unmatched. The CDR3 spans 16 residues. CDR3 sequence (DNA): TGTGCCACCAGTGCCGGGACAGGGACGGGCCCCGGGGAGCTGTTTTTT. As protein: CATSAGTGTGPGELFF.

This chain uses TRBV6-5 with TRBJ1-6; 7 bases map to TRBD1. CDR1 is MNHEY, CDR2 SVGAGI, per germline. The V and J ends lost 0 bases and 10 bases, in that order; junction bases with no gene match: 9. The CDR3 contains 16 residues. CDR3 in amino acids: CASSYSLLQGKSPLHF. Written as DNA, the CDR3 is TGTGCCAGCAGTTACTCCTTGCTACAGGGGAAGTCACCCCTCCACTTT.

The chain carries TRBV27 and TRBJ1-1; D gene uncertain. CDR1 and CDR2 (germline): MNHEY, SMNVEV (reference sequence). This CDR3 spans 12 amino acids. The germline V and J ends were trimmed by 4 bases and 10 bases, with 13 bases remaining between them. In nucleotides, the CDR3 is TGTGCCAGCAGTTCAACCCATGGAATAGCTTTCTTT. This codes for CASSSTHGIAFF.

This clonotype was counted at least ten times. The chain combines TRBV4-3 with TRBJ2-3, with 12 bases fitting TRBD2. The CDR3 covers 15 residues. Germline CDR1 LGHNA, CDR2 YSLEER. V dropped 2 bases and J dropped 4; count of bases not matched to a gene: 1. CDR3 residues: CASSQRTSGADTQYF. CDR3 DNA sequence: TGCGCCAGCAGCCAAAGGACTAGCGGGGCAGATACGCAGTATTTT.

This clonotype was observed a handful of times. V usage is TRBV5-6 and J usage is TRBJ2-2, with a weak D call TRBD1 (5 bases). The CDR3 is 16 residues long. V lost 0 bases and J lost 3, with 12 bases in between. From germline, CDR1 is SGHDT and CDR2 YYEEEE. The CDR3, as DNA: TGTGCCAGCAGCTTGGAGGCAGGGTGGTACACCGGGGAGCTGTTTTTT. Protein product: CASSLEAGWYTGELFF.